One and the same sample provided the 21 T cell receptor beta chains below, sequenced in a study of identical twins. TCRdb reprocessed the 5' RACE reads with MiXCR, giving one entry per CDR3 protein. The table records approximately 280,000 distinct CDR3 sequences, less than 9% of them present only once. The sample also formed part of further work on yellow fever vaccine responses in identical twins.

The material sequenced was memory (CD45RO+) T cells sorted from blood. Every receptor here comes from a woman between 18 and 29 years old in good health.

V and J are TRBV5-6 and TRBJ2-2; D gene unclear. Trimming pared 0 bases from V and 4 bases from J, leaving 7 bases between. The CDR3 is 14 residues long. CDR1 is SGHDT and CDR2 is YYEEEE in the germline V gene. The CDR3 loop is CASSLESGTGELFF. In DNA, the CDR3 is TGTGCCAGCAGCTTGGAGAGTGGCACCGGGGAGCTGTTTTTT.

The V call is TRBV18, the J call TRBJ2-2; 9 bases line up with TRBD2. With V trimmed by 5 bases and J by 5 bases, 6 bases remained unmatched. Germline CDR1 and CDR2: KGHSH and LQKENI. The CDR3 loop spans 15 amino acids. CDR3 region: CASSSLAGTTGELFF. The CDR3 region has the DNA TGTGCCAGCTCATCGCTAGCGGGGACAACCGGGGAGCTGTTTTTT.

This clonotype has ten or more counts. J is TRBJ1-2 and V is TRBV28; D is ambiguous. This CDR3 contains 13 residues. From germline, CDR1 is MDHEN and CDR2 SYDVKM. V dropped 6 bases and J dropped 4 bases, with 12 bases sitting between them. The CDR3 protein is CASSNDGRYGYTF. CDR3 bases: TGTGCCAGCAGCAATGACGGACGCTATGGCTACACCTTC.

The gene calls are TRBV10-2 and TRBJ2-7, with 7 positions matching TRBD1. Germline CDR1 is WSHSY and CDR2 is SAAADI. The CDR3 is made up of 14 amino acids. V shed 6 bases and J 5 bases; nucleotides not matched to a gene: 10. Here the CDR3 DNA reads TGCGCCAGCAGACTACAGGGGCCAAGCCACGAGCAGTACTTC. Its translation: CASRLQGPSHEQYF.

This clonotype was seen a few times. J is TRBJ2-1 and V is TRBV18, with D uncertain. Germline V gene sequence: CDR1 KGHSH, CDR2 LQKENI. The CDR3 has 13 residues. Trimming removed 4 bases from V and 7 bases from J, with 11 bases in between. Here the CDR3 reads CASSRTEGNEQFF. CDR3 coding DNA: TGTGCCAGCTCACGAACCGAAGGTAATGAGCAGTTCTTC.

CDR3 residues: CASSWDPGGYGYTF. The CDR3 DNA follows: TGTGCCAGCAGTTGGGACCCGGGCGGCTATGGCTACACCTTC. The chain has TRBV6-5 and TRBJ1-2, with D possibly TRBD1 on 5 matching bases. The CDR3 length is 14 residues. Looked up from germline, CDR1 is MNHEY and CDR2 is SVGAGI. V shed 4 bases and J shed 4 bases, with 13 bases lying between them.

The rearrangement uses TRBV6-5 and TRBJ1-5; TRBD1 is a possible D gene (6 bases). Germline CDR1 and CDR2: MNHEY and SVGAGI. The length of the CDR3 is 18 residues. V was cut by 0 bases and J by 6 bases, with 21 bases left in between. The CDR3 spells CASSYSPEWGALTQPQHF. Written as DNA, the CDR3 is TGTGCCAGCAGTTACTCCCCCGAATGGGGGGCCTTGACTCAGCCCCAGCATTTT.

This clonotype was observed a few times. The chain links TRBV27 to TRBJ2-7; TRBD1 or TRBD2 may be the D gene (5 bases each). V gave up 5 bases and J gave up 3 bases, with 17 bases separating them. Germline CDR1 MNHEY, CDR2 SMNVEV (reference sequence). CDR3 length: 15 residues. CDR3 residues: CASSPPGLRDYEQYF. CDR3 DNA: TGTGCCAGCAGTCCCCCGGGGCTCAGGGACTACGAGCAGTACTTC.

This clonotype came up a few times. The gene calls are TRBV27 and TRBJ2-1; 7 bases align to TRBD2. Germline V CDR1 and CDR2: MNHEY, SMNVEV (reference sequence). There are 18 residues in the CDR3. The J segment lost 0 bases and the V segment lost 4 bases, leaving 12 bases of the junction unmatched. CDR3 sequence reads: CASSSVMWGGSSYNEQFF. The CDR3 region has the DNA TGTGCCAGCAGTTCGGTCATGTGGGGGGGGAGCTCCTACAATGAGCAGTTCTTC.

This clonotype has only a few counts. The V call is TRBV19, the J call TRBJ1-1; D possibly corresponds to TRBD1 (5 bases). V was clipped by 7 bases and J by 7 bases, with 16 bases between them. Per the germline V gene, CDR1 is LNHDA and CDR2 is SQIVND (reference sequence). This CDR3 is built from 13 residues. The CDR3 nucleotides are TGTGCCAGTACCCCGACAGTACTTCATGAAGCTTTCTTT. Its protein is CASTPTVLHEAFF.

In its sample, this clonotype was seen many times. The chain recombines TRBV3-1 with TRBJ2-1, with 12 bases fitting TRBD2. After removal of 0 bases from V and 0 bases from J, the junction contained 6 bases not matched to a gene. This CDR3 spans 19 amino acids. Germline V gene data show CDR1 as LGHDT and CDR2 as YNNKEL (reference sequence). CDR3 DNA sequence: TGTGCCAGCAGCCAAGAGACTAGCGGGAGTTGGAGCTCCTACAATGAGCAGTTCTTC. This translates into CASSQETSGSWSSYNEQFF.

The V call is TRBV27, the J call TRBJ2-3, with 8 bases aligning to TRBD1. Unmatched junction bases numbered 13, after V lost 5 bases and J lost 6 bases. CDR1 MNHEY and CDR2 SMNVEV come from the germline V gene (reference sequence). The CDR3 contains 16 residues. The CDR3 protein is CASSLLTQGGMDTQYF. CDR3 DNA: TGTGCCAGCAGTCTCCTCACACAGGGGGGAATGGATACGCAGTATTTT.

The V call is TRBV5-6, the J call TRBJ2-2; D uncertain. This CDR3 is built from 12 residues. Germline lookup yields CDR1 SGHDT and CDR2 YYEEEE. Trimming stripped 6 bases from V and 4 bases from J, with 7 bases between. CDR3 sequence: CASTFSTGELFF. The CDR3, as DNA: TGTGCCAGCACCTTCAGCACCGGGGAGCTGTTTTTT.

This clonotype was seen at least ten times. The gene calls are TRBV7-9 and TRBJ1-4, with D possibly TRBD1 on 5 matching bases. The CDR3 loop spans 14 amino acids. Trimming took 3 bases from V and 6 from J, leaving 11 bases between them. CDR1 and CDR2 from the germline V gene are SEHNR and FQNEAQ (reference sequence). Here the CDR3 reads CASSFPGTDEKLFF. For the CDR3, the DNA is TGTGCCAGCAGCTTCCCAGGGACGGATGAAAAACTGTTTTTT.

This clonotype was recorded many times. The chain is built from TRBV5-1 and TRBJ1-1; D may be TRBD1 (6 bases). V was shortened by 4 bases and J by 0 bases, with 10 bases between the two germline ends. This CDR3 has 14 amino acids. Germline values: CDR1 SGHRS, CDR2 YFSETQ. This CDR3 is CASSAGHMNTEAFF. DNA of the CDR3: TGCGCCAGCAGCGCGGGACACATGAACACTGAAGCTTTCTTT.

This clonotype turned up a few times. The chain joins TRBV6-1 to TRBJ2-2, with a weak D call TRBD1 (6 bases). Germline CDR1 is MNHNS and CDR2 is SASEGT. Trimming shortened V by 10 bases and J by 0 bases, and 18 bases separated the two germline ends. The CDR3 sequence is 16 residues long. CDR3 sequence: CATRPPGTTNTGELFF. In nucleotides, the CDR3 is TGTGCCACCCGACCTCCCGGGACAACGAACACCGGGGAGCTGTTTTTT.

The rearrangement links TRBV28 to TRBJ2-7; a possible D gene is TRBD1 (5 bases). The germline CDR1 and CDR2 sequences are MDHEN and SYDVKM. The CDR3 runs to 13 residues. V shed 4 bases and J shed 3 bases, with 10 bases lying between them. CDR3 DNA: TGTGCCAGCAGTTCCGGACAAAGCTACGAGCAGTACGTC. Amino acids: CASSSGQSYEQYV.

This clonotype was recorded many times. The chain is built from TRBV6-1 and TRBJ2-1; 7 nucleotides align to TRBD2. The V gene end was trimmed by 8 bases and the J gene end by 0 bases; junction bases not matched to a gene: 7. This CDR3 spans 15 amino acids. The germline V gene encodes CDR1 MNHNS and CDR2 SASEGT. CDR3 DNA sequence: TGTGCCAGCCGGTGGGTAGCGGGCTCCTACAATGAGCAGTTCTTC. It translates to CASRWVAGSYNEQFF.

This chain uses TRBV20-1 with TRBJ2-3, with 9 bases lining up with TRBD2. V trimming: 2 bases; J trimming: 6 bases; junction bases outside the gene matches: 6. Germline values: CDR1 DFQATT, CDR2 SNEGSKA (reference sequence). This CDR3 region has 14 residues. CDR3 amino acids: CSARLAGFGDTQYF. The DNA of the CDR3 is TGCAGTGCTAGACTAGCGGGGTTTGGTGATACGCAGTATTTT.

The table lists this clonotype with many counts. The chain carries TRBV6-5 and TRBJ1-5; 7 bases match TRBD1. The germline V gene encodes CDR1 MNHEY and CDR2 SVGAGI. This CDR3 is built from 18 residues. With 4 bases clipped from V and 4 bases from J, the junction kept 16 bases outside the gene matches. The CDR3 coding sequence is TGTGCCAGCAGTTGGGGGACAGCTTCTACCCAACGAAATCAGCCCCAGCATTTT. Its protein is CASSWGTASTQRNQPQHF.

J is TRBJ2-5 and V is TRBV6-1; D is perhaps TRBD2 (5 bases). Germline CDR1 and CDR2: MNHNS and SASEGT. The CDR3 contains 15 residues. V lost 6 bases, J lost 2 bases, and 16 bases lay in between. The CDR3 loop is CASREASTPQETQYF. CDR3 DNA sequence: TGTGCCAGCAGGGAGGCTTCCACCCCTCAAGAGACCCAGTACTTC.